The 23 T cell receptor beta chains below all came from one sample that was sequenced in a study of OX40 agonist ivuxolimab in advanced cancers. Data came from immunoSEQ multiplex PCR; TCRdb stores just in-frame clones and leaves some out. Of nearly 50,000 clones in the sample, roughly 84% were seen once. The specimen was CD4+ or CD8+ T cells sorted from blood, collected in a trial of the OX40 agonist ivuxolimab. All receptors derive from an adult with an advanced solid tumor such as melanoma, head and neck, liver or kidney cancer.

This clone has more than one count but fewer than ten. The chain is built from TRBV2 and TRBJ2-1; TRBD2 agrees at 13 bases. This CDR3 contains 16 residues. CDR1 is SNHLY, CDR2 FYNNEI, per germline. J gave up 0 bases and V 6 bases, and 2 bases lay outside the gene matches. The CDR3 loop reads CASRRTSGSSYNEQFF. The CDR3 DNA is TGTGCCAGCAGGCGGACTAGCGGGAGCTCCTACAATGAGCAGTTCTTC.

The chain has TRBV5-8 and TRBJ2-1; TRBD2 is a possible D gene (6 bases). Trimming took off 4 bases at V and 15 bases at J, with 17 bases between the two ends. Germline values: CDR1 SGHTS, CDR2 YDEGEE. CDR3 size: 12 residues. The CDR3 sequence: CASSRTSGEVFF. In DNA form, the CDR3 reads TGTGCCAGCAGCCGGACCTCGGGGGAGGTGTTCTTC.

By share of the sample, this clone is medium-sized. The chain combines TRBV6-1 with TRBJ1-1; D is unresolved. V lost 4 bases and J lost 1, with 7 bases in between. The germline V gene has CDR1 MNHNS and CDR2 SASEGT. CDR3 length: 13 residues. The CDR3: CASSVDGNTEAFF. The DNA of the CDR3 is TGTGCCAGCAGTGTGGATGGGAACACTGAAGCTTTCTTT.

This rearrangement joins TRBV7-6 to TRBJ1-2; 11 nucleotides line up with TRBD1. CDR3 size: 15 residues. Germline CDR1 is SGHVS and CDR2 is FNYEAQ. Unmatched junction bases numbered 8, after V lost 5 bases and J lost 6 bases. CDR3 sequence: CASSLDAGQGDGYTF. The CDR3 nucleotides are TGTGCCAGCAGCCTCGATGCGGGACAGGGGGATGGCTACACCTTC.

This clone occurred a few times. The chain employs TRBV20-1 and TRBJ1-1; D not certain. V was trimmed by 3 bases and J by 0 bases, leaving 2 bases between them. The CDR3 covers 11 residues. Germline assignment: CDR1 DFQATT and CDR2 SNEGSKA (reference sequence). CDR3 amino acids: CSARLNTEAFF. The CDR3 nucleotides are TGCAGTGCTAGGCTGAACACTGAAGCTTTCTTT.

This chain uses TRBV19 with TRBJ2-6; the D gene is possibly TRBD1 (6 bases). CDR1 is LNHDA and CDR2 is SQIVND in the germline V gene (reference sequence). With 1 base removed from V and 0 bases from J, the gap between germline ends came to 7 bases. The CDR3 is 16 residues long. The CDR3 sequence is CASSIGDNSGANVLTF. The CDR3 nucleotides are TGTGCCAGTAGTATAGGGGACAACTCTGGGGCCAACGTCCTGACTTTC.

This chain connects TRBV7-8 to TRBJ2-2, with 9 bases fitting TRBD1. Trimming removed 2 bases from V and 5 bases from J; junction bases left unmatched: 9. The CDR3 has 17 amino acids. Germline V gene sequence: CDR1 SGHVS, CDR2 FQNEAQ. DNA for the CDR3: TGTGCCAGCAGCTTACTAGGGACAGGGTGGTTGACCGGGGAGCTGTTTTTT. Protein product: CASSLLGTGWLTGELFF.

As DNA, the CDR3 is TGTGCCAGCAGGGCCGACCGAGGCACTAATGAAAAACTGTTTTTT. Translating it yields CASRADRGTNEKLFF. The V gene is TRBV2, the J gene TRBJ1-4; D unresolved. Germline lookup yields CDR1 SNHLY and CDR2 FYNNEI. Trimming removed 6 bases from V and 2 bases from J, with 13 bases in between. The CDR3 is made up of 15 amino acids.

The chain carries TRBV19 and TRBJ1-5; 11 bases are a match to TRBD1. J was trimmed by 0 bases and V by 7 bases; bases with no gene match: 8. CDR1 is LNHDA and CDR2 is SQIVND in the germline V gene (reference sequence). The CDR3 consists of 17 residues. In DNA form, the CDR3 reads TGTGCCAGTAAGACCGGGACAGGGGGTTATAGCAATCAGCCCCAGCATTTT. Translating it yields CASKTGTGGYSNQPQHF.

In this sample, this clone turned up a few times. V usage is TRBV10-3 and J usage is TRBJ2-2; TRBD2 matches 14 bases. The trim removed 8 bases at V and 6 bases at J, leaving 2 bases unmatched. Germline CDR1 and CDR2: ENHRY and SYGVKD. The CDR3 is 14 residues long. CDR3 DNA sequence: TGTGCCATCTCGGGACTAGCGGGAGCCGGGGAGCTGTTTTTT. As protein: CAISGLAGAGELFF.

The CDR3 here is CASSIQAYEQYF. The CDR3 nucleotides read TGTGCCAGCAGTATACAAGCCTACGAGCAGTACTTC. The chain links TRBV6-5 to TRBJ2-7; D remains unclear. Germline assignment: CDR1 MNHEY and CDR2 SVGAGI. The CDR3 consists of 12 residues. V lost 5 bases and J 2 bases, leaving 7 bases between the germline ends.

The CDR3 bases are TGTGCCAGCAGCCTATGGCTGGGGGCAGTAGAGACCCAGTACTTC. Translation: CASSLWLGAVETQYF. V and J are TRBV7-9 and TRBJ2-5, with D possibly TRBD1 on 6 matching bases. Germline V gene lookup returns CDR1 SEHNR and CDR2 FQNEAQ (reference sequence). Trimming took off 5 bases at V and 4 bases at J, with 17 bases between the two ends. The CDR3 is made up of 15 amino acids.

This clone was recorded a few times. This chain uses TRBV6-5 with TRBJ1-2; no definite D call. Germline V gene data show CDR1 as MNHEY and CDR2 as SVGAGI. This CDR3 has 14 amino acids. V was shortened by 4 bases and J by 5 bases, with 14 bases between the two germline ends. CDR3 DNA: TGTGCCAGCAGTTGGAGCCCCGGAGCGTATGGCTACACCTTC. It is translated as CASSWSPGAYGYTF.

The CDR3: CASSGGLAGVYKTQYF. The CDR3 bases are TGCGCCAGCAGTGGGGGACTAGCGGGAGTTTATAAGACCCAGTACTTC. The chain has TRBV5-1 and TRBJ2-5; 14 bases fit TRBD2. The CDR3 spans 16 residues. With V trimmed by 5 bases and J by 6 bases, 9 bases remained unmatched. Germline CDR1 is SGHRS and CDR2 is YFSETQ.

The chain uses TRBV29-1 and TRBJ2-3; 13 bases agree with TRBD2. The CDR3 contains 16 residues. In germline, CDR1 is SQVTM, CDR2 ANQGSEA. Trimming removed 2 bases from V and 2 bases from J; junction bases left unmatched: 4. CDR3 loop: CSVEMGLAGHTDTQYF. The CDR3 DNA sequence: TGCAGCGTTGAAATGGGACTAGCGGGACACACAGATACGCAGTATTTT.

In this sample, this clone turned up once. The chain recombines TRBV29-1 with TRBJ1-2, with a tentative D call TRBD1 (6 bases). Per germline, CDR1 SQVTM and CDR2 ANQGSEA. CDR3 length: 12 residues. Trimming left V 4 bases short and J 8 bases short, with 14 bases between. CDR3 in DNA: TGCAGCGTTGTGGGGGACAACGCGGGCTACACCTTC. Its protein product is CSVVGDNAGYTF.

This chain links TRBV10-1 with TRBJ2-3; D is unresolved. Trimming cost V 0 bases and J 3 bases, with 7 bases left between them. This CDR3 comprises 14 residues. Germline CDR1 and CDR2: WNHNN and SYGVQD (reference sequence). Written as DNA, the CDR3 is TGCGCCAGCAGTGAGTCGCTTGGGACAGATACGCAGTATTTT. As protein: CASSESLGTDTQYF.

This clone came up once. The chain has TRBV20-1 and TRBJ2-5; D is undetermined. The CDR3 has 10 amino acids. Trimming took off 4 bases at V and 1 base at J, with 1 base between the two ends. Germline V gene data show CDR1 as DFQATT and CDR2 as SNEGSKA (reference sequence). The CDR3 DNA follows: TGCAGTGCTACCCAAGAGACCCAGTACTTC. Translation: CSATQETQYF.

Notes on this clone: This sample also contains other DNA sequences that code for the same CDR3. This chain uses TRBV5-6 with TRBJ2-7; D unclear. The CDR3 is 15 residues long. CDR1 and CDR2 (germline): SGHDT, YYEEEE. Trimming took 1 base from V and 2 from J, leaving 13 bases between them. CDR3 nucleotide sequence: TGTGCCAGCAGCTTGCGGCTAGGAGTTACCTACGAGCAGTACTTC. This codes for CASSLRLGVTYEQYF.

The genes are TRBV11-2 and TRBJ1-1, with TRBD1 matching 8 bases. Germline CDR1 SGHAT, CDR2 FQNNGV. The CDR3 extends over 14 amino acids. Unmatched junction bases numbered 7, after V lost 1 base and J lost 9 bases. DNA for the CDR3: TGTGCCAGCAGCTTAGCAAGCCAGGGGGCTCAAGCTTTCTTT. Its protein is CASSLASQGAQAFF.

This clone was observed a handful of times. The chain uses TRBV7-9 and TRBJ2-1; 10 bases match TRBD2. CDR3 size: 18 residues. Germline V lookup: CDR1 SEHNR, CDR2 FQNEAQ (reference sequence). With V trimmed by 5 bases and J by 9 bases, 19 bases remained unmatched. CDR3: CASSPTPFEREGRSEQFF. The CDR3 nucleotides are TGTGCCAGCAGCCCTACCCCATTCGAGCGGGAGGGCCGGTCTGAGCAGTTCTTC.

The table lists this clone with a few counts. V usage is TRBV2 and J usage is TRBJ2-2; maybe TRBD1 (6 bases). The CDR3 runs to 12 residues. Germline values: CDR1 SNHLY, CDR2 FYNNEI. V was shortened by 5 bases and J by 6 bases, with 7 bases between the two germline ends. In nucleotides, the CDR3 is TGTGCCAGCAGTACAGGGTCCGGGGAGCTGTTTTTT. Translated, it gives CASSTGSGELFF.

This clone was recorded only once. The chain couples TRBV7-3 to TRBJ2-3; a weak D match, TRBD1 (5 bases). Germline loops: CDR1 SGHTA, CDR2 FQGTGA. There are 13 residues in the CDR3. V was trimmed by 0 bases and J by 7 bases, leaving 8 bases between them. The CDR3 nucleotides read TGTGCCAGCAGCTTAACAGGGGCTAATACGCAGTATTTT. Protein product: CASSLTGANTQYF.